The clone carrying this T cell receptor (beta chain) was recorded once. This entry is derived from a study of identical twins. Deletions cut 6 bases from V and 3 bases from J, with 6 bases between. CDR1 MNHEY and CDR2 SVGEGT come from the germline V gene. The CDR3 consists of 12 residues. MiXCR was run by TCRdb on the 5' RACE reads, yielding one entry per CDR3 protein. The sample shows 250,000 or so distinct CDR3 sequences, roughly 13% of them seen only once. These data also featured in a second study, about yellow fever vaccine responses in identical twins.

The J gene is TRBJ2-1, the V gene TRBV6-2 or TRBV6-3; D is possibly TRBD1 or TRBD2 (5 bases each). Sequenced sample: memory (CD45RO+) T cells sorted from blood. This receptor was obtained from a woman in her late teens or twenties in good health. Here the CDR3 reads CASRGRYNEQFF. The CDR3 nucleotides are TGTGCCAGCAGGGGACGCTACAATGAGCAGTTCTTC.